The T cell receptor (beta chain) under discussion was sequenced for a study of blood T cell repertoires in COVID-19. Turning to the study itself: Both acute and convalescent COVID-19 samples were obtained from the United States, Italy and Spain. Sample material is recorded as cDNA or gDNA derived from T cells, B-cell-depleted T cells, or PBMCs.

In the original workflow: It was from reference gene primer amplification that nucleated cell counts were estimated. The assay was immunoSEQ multiplex PCR, and TCRdb's table has in-frame clones only and misses some. V, J and clone size derive from that table, while D and trimming were established from the DNA sequence. The sample carries some 150,000 clones, roughly three quarters recorded once. CDR3 size: 16 residues. CDR1 is KGHDR and CDR2 is SFDVKD in the germline V gene. V shed 3 bases, J shed 5 bases, and the junction held 4 bases outside the gene matches. This chain joins TRBV24-1 and TRBJ2-1, with 12 bases matching TRBD2. The sequence derives from a man between 45 and 60 years old with active or convalescent COVID-19. The specimen sequenced was peripheral blood. The DNA of the CDR3 is TGTGCCACCAGTGATAGTGGACTAGCGGGGCACAATGAGCAGTTCTTC. Its translation: CATSDSGLAGHNEQFF.